This T cell receptor (beta chain) is drawn from a study of cytomegalovirus exposure and HLA in healthy donors. Study outcomes and limitations: Fewer than 20,000 TCR beta sequences were associated with HLA alleles at 0.05 false discovery rate in a later analysis. The study listed 150 to 200 cytomegalovirus-associated TCR beta chains. It was reported that the classifier diagnosed cytomegalovirus status with high specificity and sensitivity in both the original and validation cohorts.

The germline gives CDR1 SGDLS, CDR2 YYNGEE. The CDR3 length is 15 residues. Points on this clone: Its antigen is as yet unknown.

A multiplex PCR was run with 60 Vbeta primers and 13 Jbeta primers. Some clones are missing from TCRdb's copy, which holds only in-frame ones; the method was immunoSEQ multiplex PCR. The sample has under 20,000 clones, about four fifths seen once. The sequenced sample was PBMCs. V usage is TRBV9 and J usage is TRBJ2-5; 7 bases map to TRBD1. The J call is doubtful: the DNA matches TRBJ2-7 better. The receptor comes from a human donor in good health. CDR3 coding DNA: TGTGCCAGCAGCCCTTTCGGACAGGCCTCCTACGAGCAGTACTTC. Its protein product is CASSPFGQASYEQYF.